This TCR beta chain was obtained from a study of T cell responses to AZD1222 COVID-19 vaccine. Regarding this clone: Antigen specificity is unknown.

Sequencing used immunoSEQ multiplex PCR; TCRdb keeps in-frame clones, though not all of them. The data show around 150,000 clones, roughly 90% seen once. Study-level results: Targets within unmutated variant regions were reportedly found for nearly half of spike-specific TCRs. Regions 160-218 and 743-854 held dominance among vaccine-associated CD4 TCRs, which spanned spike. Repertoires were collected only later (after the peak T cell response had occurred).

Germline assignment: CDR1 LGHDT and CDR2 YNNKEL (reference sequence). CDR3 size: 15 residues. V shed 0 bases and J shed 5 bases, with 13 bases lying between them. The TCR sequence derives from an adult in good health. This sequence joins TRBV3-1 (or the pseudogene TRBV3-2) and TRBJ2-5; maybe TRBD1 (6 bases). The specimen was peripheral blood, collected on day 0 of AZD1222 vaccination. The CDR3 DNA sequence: TGTGCCAGCAGCCAAGATGGACAGTACGAGGAGACCCAGTACTTC. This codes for CASSQDGQYEETQYF.